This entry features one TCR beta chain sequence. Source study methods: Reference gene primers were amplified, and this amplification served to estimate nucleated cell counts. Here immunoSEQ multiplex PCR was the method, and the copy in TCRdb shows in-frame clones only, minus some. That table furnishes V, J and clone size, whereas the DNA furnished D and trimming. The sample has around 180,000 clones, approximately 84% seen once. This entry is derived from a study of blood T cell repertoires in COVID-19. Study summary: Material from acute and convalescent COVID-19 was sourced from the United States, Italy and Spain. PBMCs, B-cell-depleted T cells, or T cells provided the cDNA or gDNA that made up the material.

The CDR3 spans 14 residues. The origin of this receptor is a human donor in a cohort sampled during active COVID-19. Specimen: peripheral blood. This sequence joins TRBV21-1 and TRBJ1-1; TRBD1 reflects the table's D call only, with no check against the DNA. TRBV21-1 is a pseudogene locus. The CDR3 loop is CASILTGCQNGAFF. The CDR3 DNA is TGTGCCAGCATTCTAACAGGGTGTCAGAATGGAGCTTTCTTT.